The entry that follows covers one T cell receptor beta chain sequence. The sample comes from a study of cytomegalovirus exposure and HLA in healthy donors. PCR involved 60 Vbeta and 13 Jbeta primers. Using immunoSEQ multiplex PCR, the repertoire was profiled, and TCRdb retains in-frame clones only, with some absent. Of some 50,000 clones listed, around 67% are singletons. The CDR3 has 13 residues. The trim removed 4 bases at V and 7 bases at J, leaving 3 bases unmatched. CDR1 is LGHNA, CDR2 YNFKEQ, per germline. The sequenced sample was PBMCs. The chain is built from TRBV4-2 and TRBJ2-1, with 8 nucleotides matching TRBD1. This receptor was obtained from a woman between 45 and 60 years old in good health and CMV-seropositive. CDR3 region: CASSLGQGNEQFF. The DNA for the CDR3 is TGTGCCAGCAGCCTTGGACAGGGAAATGAGCAGTTCTTC.